This TCR beta chain came from a study of blood T cell repertoires in COVID-19. Study background: Acute-phase and convalescent COVID-19 samples originated in the United States, Italy and Spain.

How the authors handled the data: Researchers report that nucleated cell counts were estimated from reference gene primer amplification. The table came from immunoSEQ multiplex PCR; TCRdb's copy has only in-frame clones and leaves some out. The V and J calls and clone size are taken from that table; D and trimming were inferred from the DNA. This table has some 410,000 clones, more than 75% appearing once. Recruitment covered 20 to 25 US areas and drew participants whose ages spanned roughly 18 to 90 years. Germline values: CDR1 LGHNA, CDR2 YSLEER. V lost 1 base and J lost 6, with 12 bases in between. The length of the CDR3 is 14 residues.

This sequence joins TRBV4-3 and TRBJ1-1; D remains unclear. The sample comprised PBMCs or T cells enriched from blood (not recorded which). The sequence came from a woman in her 30s with acute COVID-19. The CDR3 sequence: CASSQGARIPEAFF. CDR3 nucleotide sequence: TGCGCCAGCAGCCAAGGGGCCAGGATCCCTGAAGCTTTCTTT.